The source of this T cell receptor beta chain is a study of shared clonotypes between healthy human individuals. The V gene lost 4 bases and the J gene lost 4 bases, with 7 bases spanning the gap. Germline CDR1 reads MNHNS; CDR2 reads SASEGT. The CDR3 sequence is 12 residues long. A single count supports this clone. Antigen unknown. Several immunoSEQ plates held equal portions of the genomic DNA taken from each subset. Measured with immunoSEQ multiplex PCR; TCRdb has only the in-frame clones, and not every one. Counted here are under 2.5 million clones, 85% to 95% occurring once; the ten biggest clones make up around 0.4%. Study-wide results and limits: With a handful of donors compared, around 4.7% of naive CD4 clonotypes were shared.

Sequences were obtained from naive CD4+ T cells from PBMCs. The subset here: CD45RA+ positively selected. V gene TRBV6-1 combines with J gene TRBJ1-2; D is unresolved. The origin of this receptor is a man between 18 and 35 years old in good health. Some clones in this sample may be carry-over from other donors' samples. CDR3 residues: CASSGSAYGYTF. The DNA of the CDR3 is TGTGCCAGCAGTGGATCAGCCTATGGCTACACCTTC.